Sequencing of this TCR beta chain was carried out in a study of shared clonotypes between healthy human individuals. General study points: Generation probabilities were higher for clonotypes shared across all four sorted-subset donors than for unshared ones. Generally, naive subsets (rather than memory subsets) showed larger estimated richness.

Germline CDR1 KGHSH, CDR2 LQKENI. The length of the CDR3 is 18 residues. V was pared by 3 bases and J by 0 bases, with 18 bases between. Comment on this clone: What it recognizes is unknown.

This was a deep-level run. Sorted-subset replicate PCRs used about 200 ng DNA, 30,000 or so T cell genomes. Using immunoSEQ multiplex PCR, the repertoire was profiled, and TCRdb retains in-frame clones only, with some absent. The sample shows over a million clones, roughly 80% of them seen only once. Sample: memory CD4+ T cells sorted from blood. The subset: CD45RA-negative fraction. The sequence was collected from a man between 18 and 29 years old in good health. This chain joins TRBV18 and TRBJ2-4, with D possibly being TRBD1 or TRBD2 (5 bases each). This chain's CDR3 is CASSPGIRERLAKNIQYF. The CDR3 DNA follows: TGTGCCAGCTCACCTGGAATCAGGGAGAGGTTAGCCAAAAACATTCAGTACTTC.